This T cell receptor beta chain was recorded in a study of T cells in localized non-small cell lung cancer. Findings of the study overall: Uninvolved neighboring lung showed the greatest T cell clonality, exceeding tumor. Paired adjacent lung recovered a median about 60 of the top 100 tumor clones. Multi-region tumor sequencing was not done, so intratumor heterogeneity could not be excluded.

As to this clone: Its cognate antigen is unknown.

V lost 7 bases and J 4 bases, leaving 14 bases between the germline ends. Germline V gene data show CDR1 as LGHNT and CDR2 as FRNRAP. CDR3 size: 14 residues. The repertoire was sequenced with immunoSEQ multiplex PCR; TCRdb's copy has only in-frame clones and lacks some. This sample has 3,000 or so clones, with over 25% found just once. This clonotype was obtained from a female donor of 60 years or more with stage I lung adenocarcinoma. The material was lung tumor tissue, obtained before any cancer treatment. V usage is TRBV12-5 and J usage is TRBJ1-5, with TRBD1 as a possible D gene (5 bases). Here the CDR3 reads CASALAGGNQPQHF. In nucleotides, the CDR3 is TGTGCTAGTGCCTTGGCGGGGGGTAATCAGCCCCAGCATTTT.